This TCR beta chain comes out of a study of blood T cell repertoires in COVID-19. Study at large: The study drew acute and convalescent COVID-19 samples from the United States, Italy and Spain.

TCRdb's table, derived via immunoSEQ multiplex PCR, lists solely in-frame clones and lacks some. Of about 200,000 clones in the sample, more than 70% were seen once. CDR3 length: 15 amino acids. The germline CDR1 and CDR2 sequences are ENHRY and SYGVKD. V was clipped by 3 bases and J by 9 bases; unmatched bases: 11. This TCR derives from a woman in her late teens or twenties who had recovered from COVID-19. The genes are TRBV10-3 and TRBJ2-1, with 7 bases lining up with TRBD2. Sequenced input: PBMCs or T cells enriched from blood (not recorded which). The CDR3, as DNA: TGTGCCATCAGTGACCCAAAAGCCGGGACTATTGAGCAGTTCTTC. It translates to CAISDPKAGTIEQFF.